This entry lists 17 T cell receptor beta chains sequenced from one sample in a study of vaccination and CD4 T cells after COVID-19. Sequenced with the Oncomine TCR Beta short-read assay was DNA taken from cultured CD4+ T cells. TCRdb redid the calling of the PCR reads with MiXCR, one entry per CDR3 protein. The table lists roughly 4,200 distinct CDR3 sequences, under 70% of them singletons, with 27% in the top ten. Treatment specified: approximately 9-day PBMC culture with coronavirus spike peptide pools or control peptides (ViraFEST assay). Their specific antigens are unknown. Sequenced: CD4+ T cells from blood, cultured in vitro. These receptors were obtained from a human donor who had recovered from COVID-19.

The genes are TRBV6-5 and TRBJ2-7; D is possibly TRBD1 or TRBD2 (7 bases each). Germline CDR1 is MNHEY and CDR2 is SVGAGI. The CDR3 contains 14 residues. V lost 2 bases and J 2 bases, leaving 10 bases between the germline ends. The CDR3 is CASSYQGGAYEQYF. Here the CDR3 DNA reads TGTGCCAGCAGTTACCAGGGGGGGGCCTACGAGCAGTACTTC.

The V call is TRBV7-2, the J call TRBJ1-5; a weak D match, TRBD1 (5 bases). The CDR3 runs to 15 residues. V was clipped by 1 base and J by 6 bases, with 13 bases between them. The V gene's germline CDR1 is SGHTA and CDR2 FQGNSA. The CDR3 protein is CASSLDSGKGQPQHF. The CDR3 nucleotides read TGTGCCAGCAGCTTAGACTCAGGGAAGGGTCAGCCCCAGCATTTT.

The rearrangement uses TRBV5-1 and TRBJ1-5, with TRBD1 matching over 7 bases. Germline values: CDR1 SGHRS, CDR2 YFSETQ. The CDR3 is made up of 15 amino acids. V lost 4 bases and J lost 4; bases outside the gene matches: 8. CDR3 region: CASSQQGGDNQPQHF. CDR3 DNA: TGCGCCAGCAGCCAGCAGGGGGGGGATAATCAGCCCCAGCATTTT.

This chain connects TRBV20-1 to TRBJ1-5; D gene uncertain. In germline, CDR1 is DFQATT, CDR2 SNEGSKA (reference sequence). The CDR3 contains 15 residues. V lost 0 bases and J lost 7, with 16 bases in between. In DNA, the CDR3 is TGCAGTGCTAGAGATCGGAGGCAGTCCAGGCAGCCCCAGCATTTT. It translates to CSARDRRQSRQPQHF.

This clonotype ranks as large. This sequence joins TRBV5-4 and TRBJ2-7; the D is unclear. Trimming took 0 bases from V and 2 from J, leaving 6 bases between them. The CDR3 is 13 amino acids. From germline, CDR1 is SGHNT and CDR2 YYREEE (reference sequence). DNA for the CDR3: TGTGCCAGCAGCTTGGCGCATGCCTACGAGCAGTACTTC. Its translation: CASSLAHAYEQYF.

Relative to its sample, this clonotype is medium-sized. DNA for the CDR3: TGTGCCAGCAGTGAATGGCAGGGCGGTTCACCCCTCCACTTT. The encoded protein is CASSEWQGGSPLHF. The chain recombines TRBV2 with TRBJ1-6; maybe TRBD1 (5 bases). V gave up 2 bases and J gave up 9 bases, with 11 bases separating them. Germline-derived CDR1 and CDR2 are SNHLY and FYNNEI. CDR3 size: 14 residues.

The V call is TRBV7-6, the J call TRBJ2-5; the D gene could be TRBD1 or TRBD2 (5 bases each). The CDR3 sequence is 14 residues long. Deletions cut 1 base from V and 2 bases from J, with 8 bases between. CDR1 SGHVS and CDR2 FNYEAQ come from the germline V gene. The CDR3 here is CASSLGREQETQYF. In nucleotides, the CDR3 is TGTGCCAGCAGCTTAGGCAGGGAGCAAGAGACCCAGTACTTC.

This clonotype has only a few counts. This chain joins TRBV20-1 and TRBJ1-6, with D unclear. The germline V gene has CDR1 DFQATT and CDR2 SNEGSKA (reference sequence). The CDR3 runs 16 residues. V was cut by 6 bases and J by 0 bases, with 15 bases left in between. This CDR3 is CSAPLARSSYNSPLHF. In DNA form, the CDR3 reads TGCAGTGCCCCACTAGCCCGGAGCTCCTATAATTCACCCCTCCACTTT.

The V gene is TRBV29-1, the J gene TRBJ1-1, with D unresolved. This CDR3 spans 13 amino acids. Trimming cost V 7 bases and J 3 bases, with 15 bases left between them. The V gene's germline CDR1 is SQVTM and CDR2 ANQGSEA. The CDR3 reads CSARAAEYTEAFF. CDR3 DNA sequence: TGCAGCGCCCGAGCGGCGGAGTACACTGAAGCTTTCTTT.

This clonotype was counted only a few times. V is TRBV7-9 and J is TRBJ1-2, with 8 bases aligning to TRBD1. CDR1 is SEHNR and CDR2 is FQNEAQ in the germline V gene (reference sequence). The ends lost 5 bases at V and 5 bases at J; junction bases unmatched: 7. This CDR3 is built from 14 residues. CDR3 sequence: CASSTGQGLYGYTF. The DNA for the CDR3 is TGTGCCAGCAGCACCGGACAGGGCCTATATGGCTACACCTTC. Full variable domain (missing parts from reference TRBV7-9 and TRBJ1-2): DTGVSQNPRHKITKRGQNVTFRCDPISEHNRLYWYRQTLGQGPEFLTYFQNEAQLEKSRLLSDRFSAERPKGSFSTLEIQRTEQGDSAMYLCASSTGQGLYGYTFGSGTRLTVV.

This chain links TRBV4-2 with TRBJ1-2; weak D call: TRBD1 (6 bases). The CDR3 sequence is 14 residues long. Trimming cost V 4 bases and J 2 bases, with 11 bases left between them. The germline CDR1 and CDR2 sequences are LGHNA and YNFKEQ. This CDR3 reads CASSPARGNYGYTF. The CDR3 nucleotides are TGTGCCAGCAGCCCGGCGAGGGGGAACTATGGCTACACCTTC.

The chain is built from TRBV6-5 and TRBJ1-2; perhaps TRBD1 as D (5 bases). Trimming left V 2 bases short and J 4 bases short, with 14 bases between. There are 15 residues in the CDR3. CDR1 is MNHEY, CDR2 SVGAGI, per germline. CDR3 region: CASSYAGGAAYGYTF. Here the CDR3 DNA reads TGTGCCAGCAGTTACGCCGGGGGAGCCGCCTATGGCTACACCTTC.

V and J are TRBV6-1 and TRBJ1-2; tentative D call: TRBD1 (5 bases). Trimming took off 0 bases at V and 8 bases at J, with 10 bases between the two ends. Looked up from germline, CDR1 is MNHNS and CDR2 is SASEGT. The CDR3 length is 13 residues. CDR3 DNA: TGTGCCAGCAGTGAAGCACAGGTGGGAGGCTACACCTTC. Translated, it gives CASSEAQVGGYTF.

This sequence joins TRBV6-2 or TRBV6-3 and TRBJ1-5; D is perhaps TRBD1 (5 bases). CDR3 length equals 13 residues. V gave up 7 bases and J gave up 2 bases, with 9 bases separating them. Per germline, CDR1 MNHEY and CDR2 SVGEGT. For the CDR3, the DNA is TGTGCCAGCAACCGGGACGGCAATCAGCCCCAGCATTTT. Translating it yields CASNRDGNQPQHF.

This clonotype has only a few counts. V usage is TRBV7-2 and J usage is TRBJ2-1; D remains unclear. With 5 bases removed from V and 7 bases from J, the gap between germline ends came to 12 bases. CDR1 and CDR2 from the germline V gene are SGHTA and FQGNSA. This CDR3 has 13 amino acids. The CDR3 sequence is CASSLLRVNEQFF. The CDR3 DNA reads as TGTGCCAGCAGCCTCCTCCGCGTGAATGAGCAGTTCTTC. Variable domain in full (rest from reference TRBV7-2 and TRBJ2-1): GAGVSQSPSNKVTEKGKDVELRCDPISGHTALYWYRQSLGQGLEFLIYFQGNSAPDKSGLPSDRFSAERTGGSVSTLTIQRTQQEDSAVYLCASSLLRVNEQFFGPGTRLTVL.

This clonotype was seen only a few times. J is TRBJ1-5 and V is TRBV20-1, with D hard to call. The germline V gene has CDR1 DFQATT and CDR2 SNEGSKA (reference sequence). The CDR3 is made up of 13 amino acids. Trimming took off 6 bases at V and 3 bases at J, with 12 bases between the two ends. The CDR3 loop is CSAETGTNQPQHF. Written as DNA, the CDR3 is TGCAGTGCGGAGACGGGTACCAATCAGCCCCAGCATTTT.

CDR3 nucleotide sequence: TGTGCCAGCAGGACGGGGGACAGTTATCAGCCCCAGCATTTT. It translates to CASRTGDSYQPQHF. J is TRBJ1-5 and V is TRBV6-1, with 7 nucleotides matching TRBD1. Per the germline V gene, CDR1 is MNHNS and CDR2 is SASEGT. The V gene end was trimmed by 6 bases and the J gene end by 5 bases; junction bases not matched to a gene: 7. This CDR3 is 14 amino acids long.